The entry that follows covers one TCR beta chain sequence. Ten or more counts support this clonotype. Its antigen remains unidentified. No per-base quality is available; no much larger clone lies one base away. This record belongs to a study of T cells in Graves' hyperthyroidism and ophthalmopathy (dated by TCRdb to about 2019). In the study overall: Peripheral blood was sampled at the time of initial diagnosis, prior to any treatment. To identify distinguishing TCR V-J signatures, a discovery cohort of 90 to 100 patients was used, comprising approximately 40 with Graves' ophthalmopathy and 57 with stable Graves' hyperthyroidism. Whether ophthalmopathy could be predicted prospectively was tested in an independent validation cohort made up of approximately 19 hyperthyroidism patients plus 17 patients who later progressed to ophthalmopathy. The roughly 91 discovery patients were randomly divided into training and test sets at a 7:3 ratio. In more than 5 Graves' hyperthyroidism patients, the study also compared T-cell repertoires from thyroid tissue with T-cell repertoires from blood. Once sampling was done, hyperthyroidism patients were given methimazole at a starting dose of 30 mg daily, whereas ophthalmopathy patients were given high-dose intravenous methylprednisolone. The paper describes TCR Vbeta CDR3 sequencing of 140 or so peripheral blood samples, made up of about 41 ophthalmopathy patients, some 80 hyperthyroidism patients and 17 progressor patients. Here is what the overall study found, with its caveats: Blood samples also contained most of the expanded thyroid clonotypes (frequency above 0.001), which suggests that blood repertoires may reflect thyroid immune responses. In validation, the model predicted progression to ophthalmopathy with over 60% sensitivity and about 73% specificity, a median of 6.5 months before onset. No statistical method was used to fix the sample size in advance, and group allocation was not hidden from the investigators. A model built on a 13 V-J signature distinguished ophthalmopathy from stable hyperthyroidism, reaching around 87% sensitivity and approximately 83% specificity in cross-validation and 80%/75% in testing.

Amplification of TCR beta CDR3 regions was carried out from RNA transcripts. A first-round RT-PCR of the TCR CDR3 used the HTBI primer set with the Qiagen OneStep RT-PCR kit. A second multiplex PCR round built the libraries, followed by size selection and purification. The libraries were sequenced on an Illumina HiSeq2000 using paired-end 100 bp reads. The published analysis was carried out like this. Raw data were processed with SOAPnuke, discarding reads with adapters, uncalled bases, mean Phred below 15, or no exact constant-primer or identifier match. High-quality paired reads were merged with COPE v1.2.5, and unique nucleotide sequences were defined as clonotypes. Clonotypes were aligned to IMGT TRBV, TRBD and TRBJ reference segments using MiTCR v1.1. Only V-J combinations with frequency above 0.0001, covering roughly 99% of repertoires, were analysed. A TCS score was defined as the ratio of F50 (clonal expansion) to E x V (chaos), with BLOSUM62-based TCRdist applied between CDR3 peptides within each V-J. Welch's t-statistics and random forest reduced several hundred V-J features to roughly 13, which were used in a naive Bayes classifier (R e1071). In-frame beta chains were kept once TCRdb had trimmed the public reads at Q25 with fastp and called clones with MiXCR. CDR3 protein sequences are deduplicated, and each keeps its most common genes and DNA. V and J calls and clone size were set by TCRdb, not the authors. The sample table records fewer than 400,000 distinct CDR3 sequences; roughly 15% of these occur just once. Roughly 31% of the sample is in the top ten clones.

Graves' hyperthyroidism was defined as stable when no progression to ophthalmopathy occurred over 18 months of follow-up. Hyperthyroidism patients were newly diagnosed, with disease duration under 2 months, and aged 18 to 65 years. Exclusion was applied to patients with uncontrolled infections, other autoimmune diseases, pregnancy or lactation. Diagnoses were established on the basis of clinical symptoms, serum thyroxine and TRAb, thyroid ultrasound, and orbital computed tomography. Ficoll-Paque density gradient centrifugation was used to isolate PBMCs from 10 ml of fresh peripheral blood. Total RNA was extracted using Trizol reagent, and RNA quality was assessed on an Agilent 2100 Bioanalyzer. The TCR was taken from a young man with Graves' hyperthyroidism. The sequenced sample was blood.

The DNA reads TGTGCCAGTAGTGCAGGGACAACCCAAGAGACCCAGTACTTC. Its coded protein is CASSAGTTQETQYF. This receptor chain uses TRBV19 and TRBJ2-5; possibly the D gene is TRBD1, per 6 matching bases. According to the germline V gene (reference sequence), CDR1 reads LNHDA and CDR2 reads SQIVND. V lost 5 bases and J lost 1 base; the stretch between them is 11 bases long. There are 14 amino acids in the CDR3, from cysteine to phenylalanine inclusive. Only CDR3 DNA is held: 42 bases, read in frame from base 1.